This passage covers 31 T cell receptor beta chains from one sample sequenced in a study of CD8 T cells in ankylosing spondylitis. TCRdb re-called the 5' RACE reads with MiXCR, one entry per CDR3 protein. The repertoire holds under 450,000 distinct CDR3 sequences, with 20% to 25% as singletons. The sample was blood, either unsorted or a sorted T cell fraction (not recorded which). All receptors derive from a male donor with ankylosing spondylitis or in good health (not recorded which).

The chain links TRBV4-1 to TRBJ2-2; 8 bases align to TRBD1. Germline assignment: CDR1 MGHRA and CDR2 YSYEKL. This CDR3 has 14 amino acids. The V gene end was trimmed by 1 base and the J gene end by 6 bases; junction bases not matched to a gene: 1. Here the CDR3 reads CASSQAGGAGELFF. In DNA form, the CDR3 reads TGCGCCAGCAGCCAAGCAGGGGGCGCCGGGGAGCTGTTTTTT.

CDR3 sequence: CATSEAHGDTQFF. CDR3 bases: TGTGCCACCAGTGAGGCACACGGGGATACGCAGTTCTTC. The rearrangement uses TRBV24-1 and TRBJ2-1; TRBD2 might be the D (5 bases). Germline V CDR1 and CDR2: KGHDR, SFDVKD. V was cut by 4 bases and J by 12 bases, with 15 bases left in between. This CDR3 is built from 13 residues.

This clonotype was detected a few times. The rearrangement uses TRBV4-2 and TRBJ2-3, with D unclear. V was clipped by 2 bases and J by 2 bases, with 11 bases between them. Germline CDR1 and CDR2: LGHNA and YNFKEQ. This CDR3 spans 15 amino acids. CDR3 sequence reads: CASSQTSGITDTQYF. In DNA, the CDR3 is TGTGCCAGCAGCCAAACCAGTGGAATCACAGATACGCAGTATTTT.

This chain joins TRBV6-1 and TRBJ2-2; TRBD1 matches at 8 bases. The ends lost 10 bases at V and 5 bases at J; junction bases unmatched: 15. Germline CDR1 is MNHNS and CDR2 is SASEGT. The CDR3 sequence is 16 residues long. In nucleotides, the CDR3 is TGTGCCACCTTACTTGCACAGGGGGTAGATACCGGGGAGCTGTTTTTT. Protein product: CATLLAQGVDTGELFF.

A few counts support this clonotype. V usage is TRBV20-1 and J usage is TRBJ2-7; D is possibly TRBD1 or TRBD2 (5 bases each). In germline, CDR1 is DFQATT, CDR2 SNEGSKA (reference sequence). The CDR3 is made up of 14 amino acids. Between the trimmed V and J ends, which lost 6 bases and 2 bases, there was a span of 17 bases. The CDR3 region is CSAGRPGQPYEQYF. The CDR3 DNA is TGCAGTGCCGGCCGTCCGGGGCAACCCTACGAGCAGTACTTC.

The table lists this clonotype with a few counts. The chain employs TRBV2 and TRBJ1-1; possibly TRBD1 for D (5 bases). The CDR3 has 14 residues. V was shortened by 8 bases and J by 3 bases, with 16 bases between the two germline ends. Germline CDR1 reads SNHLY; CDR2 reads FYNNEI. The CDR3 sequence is CASASTGTHTEAFF. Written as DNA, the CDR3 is TGTGCCAGCGCTAGTACCGGGACCCACACTGAAGCTTTCTTT.

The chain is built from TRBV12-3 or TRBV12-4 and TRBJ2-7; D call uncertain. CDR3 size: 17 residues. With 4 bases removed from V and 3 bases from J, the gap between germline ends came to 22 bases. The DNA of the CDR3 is TGTGCCAGCAGTTCGACCAAGGACGCGGCGGCTATCTACGAGCAGTACTTC. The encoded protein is CASSSTKDAAAIYEQYF.

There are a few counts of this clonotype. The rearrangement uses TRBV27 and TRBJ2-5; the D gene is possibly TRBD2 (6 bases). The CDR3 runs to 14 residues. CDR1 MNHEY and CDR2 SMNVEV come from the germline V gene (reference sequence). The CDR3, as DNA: TGTGGAGATATGGGATGGGGGGTCCAAGAGACCCAGTACTTC. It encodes CGDMGWGVQETQYF.

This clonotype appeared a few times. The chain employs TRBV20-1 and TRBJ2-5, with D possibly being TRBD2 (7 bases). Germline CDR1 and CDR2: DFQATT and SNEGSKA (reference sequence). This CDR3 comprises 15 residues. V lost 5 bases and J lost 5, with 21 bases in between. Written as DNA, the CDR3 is TGCAGTGCTCGGGGGCTCCGGGGGGCCGATGAGACCCAGTACTTC. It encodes CSARGLRGADETQYF.

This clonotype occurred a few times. CDR3 in DNA: TGTGCCAGCAGTGGTGTAGGGACTACTTTCCTTAGCACAGATACGCAGTATTTT. It is translated as CASSGVGTTFLSTDTQYF. The gene calls are TRBV2 and TRBJ2-3; 7 nucleotides match TRBD2. V gave up 4 bases and J gave up 0 bases; unmatched junction bases: 13. This CDR3 is 18 amino acids long. Per the germline V gene, CDR1 is SNHLY and CDR2 is FYNNEI.

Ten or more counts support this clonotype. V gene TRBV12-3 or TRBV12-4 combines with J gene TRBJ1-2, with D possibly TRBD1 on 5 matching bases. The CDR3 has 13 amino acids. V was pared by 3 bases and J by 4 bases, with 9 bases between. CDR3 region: CASSFSTAYGYTF. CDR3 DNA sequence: TGTGCCAGCAGTTTTTCGACAGCCTATGGCTACACCTTC.

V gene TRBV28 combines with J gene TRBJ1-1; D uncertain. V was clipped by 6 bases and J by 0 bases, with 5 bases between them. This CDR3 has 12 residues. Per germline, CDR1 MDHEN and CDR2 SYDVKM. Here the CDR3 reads CASSALNTEAFF. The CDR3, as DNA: TGTGCCAGCAGCGCCCTGAACACTGAAGCTTTCTTT. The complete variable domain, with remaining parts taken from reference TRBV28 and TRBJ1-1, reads DVKVTQSSRYLVKRTGEKVFLECVQDMDHENMFWYRQDPGLGLRLIYFSYDVKMKEKGDIPEGYSVSREKKERFSLILESASTNQTSMYLCASSALNTEAFFGQGTRLTVV.

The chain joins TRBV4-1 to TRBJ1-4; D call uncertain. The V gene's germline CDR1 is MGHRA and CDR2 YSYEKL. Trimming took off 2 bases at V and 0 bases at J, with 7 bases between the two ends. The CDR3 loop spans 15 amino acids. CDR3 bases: TGCGCCAGCAGCCAATTGACGACAACTAATGAAAAACTGTTTTTT. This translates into CASSQLTTTNEKLFF.

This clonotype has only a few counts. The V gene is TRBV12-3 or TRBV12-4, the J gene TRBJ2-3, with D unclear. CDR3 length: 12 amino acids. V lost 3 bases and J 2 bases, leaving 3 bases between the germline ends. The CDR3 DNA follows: TGTGCCAGCAGTTTTAACACAGATACGCAGTATTTT. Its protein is CASSFNTDTQYF.

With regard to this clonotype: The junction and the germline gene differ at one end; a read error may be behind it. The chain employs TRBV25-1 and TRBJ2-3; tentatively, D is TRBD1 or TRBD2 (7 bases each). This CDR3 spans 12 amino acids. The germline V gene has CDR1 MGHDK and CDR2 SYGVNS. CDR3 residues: CASRPGEGAVIF. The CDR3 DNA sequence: TGTGCCAGCAGGCCCGGGGAGGGGGCAGTAATCTTC.

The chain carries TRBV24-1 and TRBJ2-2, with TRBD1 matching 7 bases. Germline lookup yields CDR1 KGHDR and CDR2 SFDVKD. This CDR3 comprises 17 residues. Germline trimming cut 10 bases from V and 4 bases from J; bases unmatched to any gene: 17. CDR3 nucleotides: TGTGCCACTTCGAGGGGGCGCAGAACCACTACCACCGGGGAGCTGTTTTTT. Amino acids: CATSRGRRTTTTGELFF.

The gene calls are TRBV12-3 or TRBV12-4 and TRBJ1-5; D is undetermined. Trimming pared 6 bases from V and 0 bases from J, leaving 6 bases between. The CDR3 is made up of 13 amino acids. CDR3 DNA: TGTGCCAGCAGCCATTATAGCAATCAGCCCCAGCATTTT. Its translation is CASSHYSNQPQHF.

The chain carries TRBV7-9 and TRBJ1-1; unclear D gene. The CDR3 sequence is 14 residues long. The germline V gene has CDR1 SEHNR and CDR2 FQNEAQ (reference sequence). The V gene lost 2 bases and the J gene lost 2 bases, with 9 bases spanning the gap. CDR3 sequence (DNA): TGTGCCAGCAGCTTATTGGCAGCAAACACTGAAGCTTTCTTT. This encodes CASSLLAANTEAFF.

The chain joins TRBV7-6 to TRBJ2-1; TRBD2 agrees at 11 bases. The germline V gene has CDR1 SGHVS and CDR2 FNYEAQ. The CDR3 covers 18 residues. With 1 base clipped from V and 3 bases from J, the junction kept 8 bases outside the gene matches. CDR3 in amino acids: CASSLELAGDSYYNEQFF. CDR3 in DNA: TGTGCCAGCAGCTTAGAACTAGCGGGGGACTCCTACTACAATGAGCAGTTCTTC.

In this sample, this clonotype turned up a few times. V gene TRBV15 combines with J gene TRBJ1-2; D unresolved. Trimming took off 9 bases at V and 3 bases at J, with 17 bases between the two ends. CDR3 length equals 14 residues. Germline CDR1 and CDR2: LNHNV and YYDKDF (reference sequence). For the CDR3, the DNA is TGTGCCACTTTAAGGGCAGGAGAAGACTATGGCTACACCTTC. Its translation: CATLRAGEDYGYTF.

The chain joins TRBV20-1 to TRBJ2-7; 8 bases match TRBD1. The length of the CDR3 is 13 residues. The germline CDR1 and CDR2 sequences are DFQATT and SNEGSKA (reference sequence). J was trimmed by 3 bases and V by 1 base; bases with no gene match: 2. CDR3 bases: TGCAGTGCTAGAGGGACAGGGATCTACGAGCAGTACTTC. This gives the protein CSARGTGIYEQYF.

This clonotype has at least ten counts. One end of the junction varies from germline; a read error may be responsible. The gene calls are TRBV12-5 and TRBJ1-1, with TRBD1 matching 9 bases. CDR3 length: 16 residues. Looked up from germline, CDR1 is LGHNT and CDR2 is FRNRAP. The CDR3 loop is CASGLAYGQGNSEAFF. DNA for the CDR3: TGTGCTAGTGGTTTGGCCTATGGACAGGGGAACAGTGAAGCTTTCTTT.

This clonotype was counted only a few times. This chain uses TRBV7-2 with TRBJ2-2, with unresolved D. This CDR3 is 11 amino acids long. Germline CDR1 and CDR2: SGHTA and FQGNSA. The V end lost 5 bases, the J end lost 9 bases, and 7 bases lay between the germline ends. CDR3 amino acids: CASSPSRELFF. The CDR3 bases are TGTGCCAGCAGCCCGAGCAGGGAGCTGTTTTTT. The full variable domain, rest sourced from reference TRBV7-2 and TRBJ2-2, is GAGVSQSPSNKVTEKGKDVELRCDPISGHTALYWYRQSLGQGLEFLIYFQGNSAPDKSGLPSDRFSAERTGGSVSTLTIQRTQQEDSAVYLCASSPSRELFFGEGSRLTVL.

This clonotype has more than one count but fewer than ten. The CDR3 DNA follows: TGCAGCGTTCAGGGAGCAGACATGGACGGGATCTCCCTAGAGACCCAGTACTTC. This translates into CSVQGADMDGISLETQYF. The chain carries TRBV29-1 and TRBJ2-5; perhaps D is TRBD1 or TRBD2 (5 bases each). Germline CDR1 SQVTM, CDR2 ANQGSEA. V lost 5 bases and J 4 bases, leaving 29 bases between the germline ends. This CDR3 comprises 18 residues.

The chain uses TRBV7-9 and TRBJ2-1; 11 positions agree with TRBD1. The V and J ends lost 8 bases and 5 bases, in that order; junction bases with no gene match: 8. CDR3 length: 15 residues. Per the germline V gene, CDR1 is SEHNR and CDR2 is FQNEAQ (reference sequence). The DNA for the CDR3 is TGTGCCAGCTCGGACAGGGGGCCGGGTAACAATGAGCAGTTCTTC. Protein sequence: CASSDRGPGNNEQFF.

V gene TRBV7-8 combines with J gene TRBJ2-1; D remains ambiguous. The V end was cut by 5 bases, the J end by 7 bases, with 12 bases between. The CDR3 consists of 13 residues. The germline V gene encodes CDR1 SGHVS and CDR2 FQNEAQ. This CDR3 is CASSPPSWNEQFF. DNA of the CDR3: TGTGCCAGCAGCCCCCCCTCTTGGAATGAGCAGTTCTTC.

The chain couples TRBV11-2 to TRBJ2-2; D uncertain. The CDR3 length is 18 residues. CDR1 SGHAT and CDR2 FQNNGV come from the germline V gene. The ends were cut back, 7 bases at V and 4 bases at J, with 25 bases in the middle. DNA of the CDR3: TGTGCCAGCACCCCGGGCCTGGTGTACGCCGCCGGCACCGGGGAGCTGTTTTTT. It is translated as CASTPGLVYAAGTGELFF.

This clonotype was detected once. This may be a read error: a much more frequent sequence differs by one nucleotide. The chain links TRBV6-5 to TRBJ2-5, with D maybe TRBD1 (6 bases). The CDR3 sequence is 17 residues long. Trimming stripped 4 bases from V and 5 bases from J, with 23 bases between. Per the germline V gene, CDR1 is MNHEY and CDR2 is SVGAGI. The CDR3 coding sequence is TGTGCCAGCAGTTGTTCCCCTCTAGGGGGTTATAGGGAGACCCAGTACTTC. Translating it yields CASSCSPLGGYRETQYF.

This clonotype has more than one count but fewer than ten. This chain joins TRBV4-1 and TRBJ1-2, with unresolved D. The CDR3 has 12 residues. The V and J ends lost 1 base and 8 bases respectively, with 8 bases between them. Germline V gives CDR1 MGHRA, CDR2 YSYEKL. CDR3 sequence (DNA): TGCGCCAGCAGCCAAGGTTCCAGCGGCTACACCTTC. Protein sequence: CASSQGSSGYTF.

CDR3 bases: TGTGCCAGTATCCGATCGAACACTGAAGCTTTCTTT. It yields the protein CASIRSNTEAFF. The chain employs TRBV19 and TRBJ1-1, with D hard to call. The CDR3 extends over 12 amino acids. V was cut by 7 bases and J by 1 base, with 7 bases left in between. Germline CDR1 and CDR2: LNHDA and SQIVND (reference sequence). Looking up the rest from reference TRBV19 and TRBJ1-1 gives the full variable domain: DGGITQSPKYLFRKEGQNVTLSCEQNLNHDAMYWYRQDPGQGLRLIYYSQIVNDFQKGDIAEGYSVSREKKESFPLTVTSAQKNPTAFYLCASIRSNTEAFFGQGTRLTVV.

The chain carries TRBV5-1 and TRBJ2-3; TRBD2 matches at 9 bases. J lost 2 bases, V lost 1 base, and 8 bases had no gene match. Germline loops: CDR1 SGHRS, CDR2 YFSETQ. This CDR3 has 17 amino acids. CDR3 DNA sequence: TGCGCCAGCAGCTTGCACGTAAGCGGGGGGAACACAGATACGCAGTATTTT. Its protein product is CASSLHVSGGNTDTQYF.